Listed below are T cell receptor beta chains from one sample, sequenced in a study of CD8 T cells in Susac syndrome. TCRdb called the immunoSEQ multiplex PCR reads again in MiXCR, with one record for every CDR3 protein. The profile shows 100,000 to 150,000 distinct CDR3 sequences, approximately 93% of them singletons. The sample comprised CD8+ T cells from PBMCs. All receptors derive from a human donor with multiple sclerosis. Both conserved end residues are part of each CDR3. The order of the fields is V gene, D gene, J gene, clone size, CDR3 DNA, CDR3 protein. The D gene is left open where the match is weak. For some rows the clone size is stated as once, few or many, or as a class when expanded; others skip it.

V: TRBV3-1; D: -; J: TRBJ2-5; size: -; DNA: TGTGCCAGCAGCCATAACCTGGCAGAAGAGACCCAGTACTTC; CDR3: CASSHNLAEETQYF
V: TRBV29-1; D: TRBD1; J: TRBJ2-1; size: -; DNA: TGCAGCGTTTTGGGACAGGGGACCTACAATGAGCAGTTCTTC; CDR3: CSVLGQGTYNEQFF
V: TRBV5-1; D: TRBD1; J: TRBJ1-2; size: once; DNA: TGCGCCAGCAGCTCGGACGGGGACAGATCTAACTATGGCTACACCTTC; CDR3: CASSSDGDRSNYGYTF
V: TRBV2; D: -; J: TRBJ2-1; size: once; DNA: TGTGCCAGCAGTGATAAGGGTCTCCACAATGAGCAGTTCTTC; CDR3: CASSDKGLHNEQFF
V: TRBV9; D: -; J: TRBJ2-2; size: few; DNA: TGTGCCAGCAGTGTGTCAGGGGAGCTGTTTTTT; CDR3: CASSVSGELFF
V: TRBV6-1; D: TRBD1; J: TRBJ2-7; size: few; DNA: TGTGCCAGCAGTGCGGGACAGGGGTCCGAGCAGTACTTC; CDR3: CASSAGQGSEQYF
V: TRBV7-9; D: -; J: TRBJ2-3; size: -; DNA: TGTGCCAGCAGCTCAGACGTGGTAGCGGGCACAGATACGCAGTATTTT; CDR3: CASSSDVVAGTDTQYF
V: TRBV21-1; D: -; J: TRBJ2-2; size: -; DNA: TGTGCCAGCAGCAAAGCGCCGAGGAAGGAGGCCGGGGAGCTGTTTTTT; CDR3: CASSKAPRKEAGELFF
V: TRBV28; D: TRBD2; J: TRBJ2-1; size: -; DNA: TGTGCCAGCAGTTTTTGGGGCCCGACTAGCGGGAGCAATGAGCAGTTCTTC; CDR3: CASSFWGPTSGSNEQFF
V: TRBV20-1; D: TRBD2; J: TRBJ2-1; size: -; DNA: TGCAGTGCTAGGGGACTAAGCTCCTACAATGAGCAGTTCTTC; CDR3: CSARGLSSYNEQFF
V: TRBV7-3; D: -; J: TRBJ1-4; size: -; DNA: TGTGCCAGCAGACCAACCACTTCAGGGTTAGTCGTTGTAACTAATGAAAAACTGTTTTTT; CDR3: CASRPTTSGLVVVTNEKLFF
V: TRBV15; D: -; J: TRBJ2-1; size: -; DNA: TGTGCCACCAGAACCCGGTCCAATGAGCAGTTCTTC; CDR3: CATRTRSNEQFF
V: TRBV6-1; D: -; J: TRBJ1-1; size: -; DNA: TGTGCCAGCAATGATGGCGGGAACACTGAAGCTTTCTTT; CDR3: CASNDGGNTEAFF
V: TRBV29-1; D: -; J: TRBJ1-1; size: -; DNA: TGCAGCGTTACCCGGGTCCCGGGGGGGACTGAAGCTTTCTTT; CDR3: CSVTRVPGGTEAFF
V: TRBV7-9; D: -; J: TRBJ2-1; size: -; DNA: TGTGCCAGCAGTCTCTTGGGAGATGAGCAGTTCTTC; CDR3: CASSLLGDEQFF
V: TRBV2; D: TRBD2; J: TRBJ2-3; size: -; DNA: TGTGCCAGCAGGTACCCGACTAGCGGGAACTCTCGACCAGATACGCAGTATTTT; CDR3: CASRYPTSGNSRPDTQYF
V: TRBV14; D: -; J: TRBJ1-2; size: -; DNA: TGTGCCAGCAGCCAAAGTATGACCGCTAACTATGGCTACACCTTC; CDR3: CASSQSMTANYGYTF
V: TRBV12-3/TRBV12-4; D: TRBD1; J: TRBJ2-7; size: -; DNA: TGTGCCAGCAGTCACAGGGGCCCCTGGAACGAGCAGTACTTC; CDR3: CASSHRGPWNEQYF
V: TRBV5-1; D: TRBD2; J: TRBJ2-3; size: -; DNA: TGCGCCAGCAGGCCCGGGGCAGCGGGAGCAGGAACAGATACGCAGTATTTT; CDR3: CASRPGAAGAGTDTQYF
V: TRBV14; D: -; J: TRBJ2-1; size: -; DNA: TGTGCCAGCAGCCAAGAAGCGGGTCTAGCGCGGAACAATGAGCAGTTCTTC; CDR3: CASSQEAGLARNNEQFF
V: TRBV7-6; D: -; J: TRBJ2-4; size: once; DNA: TGTGCCAGCAGCTACTCACCAGGGGACATTCAGTACTTC; CDR3: CASSYSPGDIQYF
V: TRBV5-4; D: -; J: TRBJ2-1; size: -; DNA: TGTGCCAGCAGCGCATGGAGGGGAGTTGTCAATGAGCAGTTCTTC; CDR3: CASSAWRGVVNEQFF
V: TRBV12-3/TRBV12-4; D: -; J: TRBJ2-5; size: -; DNA: TGTGCCAGCAGTTCTCGGGGACCAGCGTGGTCCCTGGAGACCCAGTACTTC; CDR3: CASSSRGPAWSLETQYF
V: TRBV20-1; D: -; J: TRBJ1-3; size: -; DNA: TGCAGTGCCGACGACCCGGGGCAGCGGGACACCATATATTTT; CDR3: CSADDPGQRDTIYF
V: TRBV9; D: TRBD1; J: TRBJ2-5; size: once; DNA: TGTGCCAGCAGCCCGACAGGGACAGAGACCCAGTACTTC; CDR3: CASSPTGTETQYF
V: TRBV2; D: -; J: TRBJ2-3; size: -; DNA: TGTGCCAGCATCGGGAATACGCAGTATTTT; CDR3: CASIGNTQYF
V: TRBV7-9; D: TRBD1; J: TRBJ2-1; size: -; DNA: TGTGCCAGCAGCTTAGGCGGGACAGGGGCGGATGAGCAGTTCTTC; CDR3: CASSLGGTGADEQFF
V: TRBV11-2; D: -; J: TRBJ2-2; size: few; DNA: TGTGCCAGCAGTTCCTCCGGGGAGCTGTTTTTT; CDR3: CASSSSGELFF
V: TRBV19; D: -; J: TRBJ1-4; size: -; DNA: TGTGCCAGTAATTCGTTCCGTGAAAAACTGTTTTTT; CDR3: CASNSFREKLFF
V: TRBV7-9; D: TRBD2; J: TRBJ2-3; size: -; DNA: TGTGCCAGCAGCTCCCCCACGCGGGAGACCACAGATACGCAGTATTTT; CDR3: CASSSPTRETTDTQYF
V: TRBV2; D: -; J: TRBJ2-5; size: -; DNA: TGTGCCAGCACCGGTTGGGCATCACTCTCCGGGGAGACCCAGTACTTC; CDR3: CASTGWASLSGETQYF
V: TRBV27; D: TRBD1; J: TRBJ1-2; size: -; DNA: TGTGCCAGCAGAACAGGGGGCCGGGGCTACACCTTC; CDR3: CASRTGGRGYTF
V: TRBV3-1; D: TRBD2; J: TRBJ2-1; size: -; DNA: TGTGCCAGCAGCCAAGATCTGGCGGGAGGATCCTACAATGAGCAGTTCTTC; CDR3: CASSQDLAGGSYNEQFF
V: TRBV13; D: -; J: TRBJ2-7; size: -; DNA: TGTGCCAGCAGCTTAGGTTCGCGGGGGCGGACCTACGAGCAGTACTTC; CDR3: CASSLGSRGRTYEQYF
V: TRBV6-5; D: TRBD1; J: TRBJ1-6; size: -; DNA: TGTGCCAGCAGTTACGATCGGACAGGGGGCTGGGGGTCACCCCTCCACTTT; CDR3: CASSYDRTGGWGSPLHF
V: TRBV12-3/TRBV12-4; D: TRBD1; J: TRBJ2-7; size: once; DNA: TGTGCCAGCAGCCCTCGACAGGGTTGGGGGCACGAGCAGTACTTC; CDR3: CASSPRQGWGHEQYF
V: TRBV5-1; D: TRBD2; J: TRBJ2-7; size: -; DNA: TGCGCCAGCAGCTTGCTAGCGGGGCCCTACGAGCAGTACTTC; CDR3: CASSLLAGPYEQYF
V: TRBV10-2; D: -; J: TRBJ1-5; size: -; DNA: TGCGCCAGCAGTGAGGGAGTAGGCAATCAGCCCCAGCATTTT; CDR3: CASSEGVGNQPQHF
V: TRBV27; D: TRBD1; J: TRBJ1-4; size: -; DNA: TGTGCCAGCAGCGCTTGGACAGGTGAATATGAAAAACTGTTTTTT; CDR3: CASSAWTGEYEKLFF
V: TRBV4-1; D: -; J: TRBJ2-3; size: -; DNA: TGCGCCAGCAGCCTATCCCCGAGAGCTTGGACAGATACGCAGTATTTT; CDR3: CASSLSPRAWTDTQYF
V: TRBV9; D: -; J: TRBJ2-2; size: -; DNA: TGTGCCAGCAGCGTGAGTTTGGCAAGCACCGGGGAGCTGTTTTTT; CDR3: CASSVSLASTGELFF
V: TRBV4-1; D: TRBD1; J: TRBJ1-4; size: -; DNA: TGCGCCAGCAGCCAAGATCTGACCGAGACAGGGGCGGACGAAAAACTGTTTTTT; CDR3: CASSQDLTETGADEKLFF
V: TRBV5-1; D: TRBD2; J: TRBJ2-5; size: -; DNA: TGCGCCAGCAGCTCCCCCCGTCCTGGTTCTAGCGGGATTAATCGAGAGACCCAGTACTTC; CDR3: CASSSPRPGSSGINRETQYF
V: TRBV10-3; D: -; J: TRBJ1-2; size: -; DNA: TGTGCCACTCGTACATCATCCTATGGCTACACCTTC; CDR3: CATRTSSYGYTF
V: TRBV6-6; D: TRBD2; J: TRBJ2-1; size: -; DNA: TGTGCCAGCTTGGGCGGGAGAGGGGATGAGCAGTTCTTC; CDR3: CASLGGRGDEQFF
V: TRBV24-1; D: -; J: TRBJ2-3; size: -; DNA: TGTGCCACCAGTGATTTTCACAGCCTTAGCACAGATACGCAGTATTTT; CDR3: CATSDFHSLSTDTQYF
V: TRBV6-6; D: -; J: TRBJ1-1; size: -; DNA: TGTGCCAGCAGTTCCACTTGGGACACTCTGAACACTGAAGCTTTCTTT; CDR3: CASSSTWDTLNTEAFF
V: TRBV7-6; D: -; J: TRBJ2-1; size: -; DNA: TGTGCCAGCAGCTCGGACCCACGGACCTACAATGAGCAGTTCTTC; CDR3: CASSSDPRTYNEQFF
V: TRBV21-1; D: -; J: TRBJ1-4; size: -; DNA: TGTGCCACAGCAAGGGGACAGGGGCGGGCGGAACTGTTTTTT; CDR3: CATARGQGRAELFF
V: TRBV7-6; D: -; J: TRBJ2-1; size: -; DNA: TGTGCCAGCCGAGGACGGAATGAGCAGTTCTTC; CDR3: CASRGRNEQFF
V: TRBV29-1; D: TRBD2; J: TRBJ2-3; size: -; DNA: TGCAGCGTTGAAGACACGACCCGACTAGCGGGCACAGATACGCAGTATTTT; CDR3: CSVEDTTRLAGTDTQYF
V: TRBV4-2; D: TRBD2; J: TRBJ2-5; size: -; DNA: TGTGCCAGCAGCCAACTTACTAGCGGGGGGTACCAAGAGACCCAGTACTTC; CDR3: CASSQLTSGGYQETQYF
V: TRBV28; D: -; J: TRBJ2-7; size: -; DNA: TGTGCCAGCAGTTGGGCAGGCGCCGTTAGTGAGCAGTACTTC; CDR3: CASSWAGAVSEQYF
V: TRBV20-1; D: -; J: TRBJ2-3; size: -; DNA: TGCAGTGCCCATTCGGGCCCCGCAGATACGCAGTATTTT; CDR3: CSAHSGPADTQYF
V: TRBV14; D: -; J: TRBJ2-7; size: -; DNA: TGTGCCAGCAGCCCCGAGGGGGGCGCGCTTTCCTACGAGCAGTACTTC; CDR3: CASSPEGGALSYEQYF
V: TRBV6-6; D: -; J: TRBJ1-5; size: -; DNA: TGTGCCAGCAGTTACTCTCGAGTTAATCAGCCCCAGCATTTT; CDR3: CASSYSRVNQPQHF
V: TRBV12-3/TRBV12-4; D: -; J: TRBJ1-2; size: -; DNA: TGTGCCAGCAGTCGACAGCTTGGCTACACCTTC; CDR3: CASSRQLGYTF
V: TRBV28; D: TRBD1; J: TRBJ2-1; size: -; DNA: TGTGCCAGCAGTGCCCAGGGACAGGGGGGTGAGCAGTTCTTC; CDR3: CASSAQGQGGEQFF
V: TRBV7-2; D: -; J: TRBJ2-2; size: -; DNA: TGTGCCAGCAGGCACGGGGTTACGGTCACCGGGGAGCTGTTTTTT; CDR3: CASRHGVTVTGELFF